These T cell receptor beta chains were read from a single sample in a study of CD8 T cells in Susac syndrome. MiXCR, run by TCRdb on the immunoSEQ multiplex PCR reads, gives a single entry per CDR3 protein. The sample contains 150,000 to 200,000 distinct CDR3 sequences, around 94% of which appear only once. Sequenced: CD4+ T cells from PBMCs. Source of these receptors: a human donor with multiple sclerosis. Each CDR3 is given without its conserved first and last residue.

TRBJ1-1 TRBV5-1 ASSLAPPNTEAF
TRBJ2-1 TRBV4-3 ASSQERDRGLNEQF
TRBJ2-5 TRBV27 ASRQHGQGGETQY
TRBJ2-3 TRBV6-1 ASSGRDILEWLAGELRDTQY
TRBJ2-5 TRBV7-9 ATPRGAGEIETQY
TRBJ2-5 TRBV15 ATSRGGQGQETQY
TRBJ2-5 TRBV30 AWSGGETQY
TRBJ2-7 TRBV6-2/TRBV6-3 ASRHSGNYEQY
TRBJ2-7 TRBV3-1 ASSQVSREQY
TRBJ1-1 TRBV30 AWSGRGNAF
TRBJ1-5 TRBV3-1 ASSQGAGTAQH
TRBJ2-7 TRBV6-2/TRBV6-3 ASSSAQGALYEQY
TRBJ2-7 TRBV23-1 ASSQLEPPVQFPTVCLDEQY
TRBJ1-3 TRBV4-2 ASSHWGQTSGNTIY
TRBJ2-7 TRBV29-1 SVRGTISYEQY
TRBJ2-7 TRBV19 ASSTSGGEQY
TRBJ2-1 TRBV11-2 ASSPRGGSSAYNEQF
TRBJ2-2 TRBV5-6 ASSRTGENTGELF
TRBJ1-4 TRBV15 ATSRGRGEKLF
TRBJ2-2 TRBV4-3 ASSQGVLAGDTGELF
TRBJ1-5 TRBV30 AWSLSGDQPQH
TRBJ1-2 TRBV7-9 ASSSVDGYGYT
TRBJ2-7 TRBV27 ASSLWGSSYEQY
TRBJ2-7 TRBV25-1 ASSEYHSSYEQY
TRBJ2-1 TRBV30 AWSVRGPTEQF
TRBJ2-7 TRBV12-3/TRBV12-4 ASSLGSGPSYEQY
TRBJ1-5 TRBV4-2 ASSQEVQSNQPQH
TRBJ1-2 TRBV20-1 SATVGDRVGYT
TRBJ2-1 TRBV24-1 ATSSGNEQF
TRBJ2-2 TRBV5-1 ASSSQGNTGELF
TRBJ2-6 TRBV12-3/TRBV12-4 ASSQLAGDTLSGANVLT
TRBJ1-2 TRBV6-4 ASSPQGQGDYT
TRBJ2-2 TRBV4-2 ASSLNPPGQNTGELF
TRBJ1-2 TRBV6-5 ASSYSQAGHGGYT
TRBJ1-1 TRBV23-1 ARSVGNTEAF
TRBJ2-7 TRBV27 ASSPRGNEQY
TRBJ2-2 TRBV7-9 ASSGPVGELF
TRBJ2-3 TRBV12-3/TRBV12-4 ASSLGSTDTQY
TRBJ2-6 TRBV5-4 ASSLAISSGANVLT
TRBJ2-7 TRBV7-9 ASSGPPGRGGWVDEQY
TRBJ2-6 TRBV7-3 ASSHDRAGANVLT
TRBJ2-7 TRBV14 ASSQWDSYEQY
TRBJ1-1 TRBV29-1 SVEGQGNTEAF
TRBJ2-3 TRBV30 AWSVGSGDTQY
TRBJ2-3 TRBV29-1 SVIGGQADTQY
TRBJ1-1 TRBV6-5 ASSYDWGATEAF